The source of this T cell receptor (beta chain) is a study of blood T cell repertoires in COVID-19. On the study more broadly: Acute and convalescent COVID-19 samples came from the United States, Italy and Spain. PBMCs, B-cell-depleted T cells, or T cells were the source of the cDNA or gDNA that made up the material.

CDR1 and CDR2 (germline): KGHSH, LQKENI. The CDR3 spans 16 residues. V gave up 4 bases and J gave up 5 bases, with 17 bases separating them. The table came from immunoSEQ multiplex PCR; TCRdb's copy has only in-frame clones and leaves some out. The table lists 390,000 or so clones, 86% of them singletons. The rearrangement uses TRBV18 and TRBJ1-4; D is unclear. The sequence was obtained from a woman aged 25-40 years with active or convalescent COVID-19. The sequencing input was peripheral blood. Here the CDR3 DNA reads TGTGCCAGCTCACTCTCGGTAGCAAATCCGAATGAAAAACTGTTTTTT. As protein: CASSLSVANPNEKLFF.